Below are 23 T cell receptor beta chains sequenced from a single sample in a study of blood T cell repertoires in COVID-19. Assay: immunoSEQ multiplex PCR; the TCRdb copy retains only in-frame clones and omits some. The sample shows 250,000 to 350,000 clones, roughly 86% of them seen only once. Sample: PBMCs or T cells enriched from blood (not recorded which). The origin of the receptors is a woman in her twenties or thirties who had recovered from COVID-19.

The V call is TRBV24-1, the J call TRBJ2-2, with a tentative D call TRBD1 (5 bases). The CDR3 contains 17 residues. V was pared by 1 base and J by 6 bases, with 17 bases between. CDR1 and CDR2 from the germline V gene are KGHDR and SFDVKD. CDR3 DNA sequence: TGTGCCACCAGTGATTTAGGGGCTTTCTCGGACCCCGGGGAGCTGTTTTTT. As protein: CATSDLGAFSDPGELFF.

The rearrangement joins TRBV13 to TRBJ1-5; D remains unclear. The CDR3 runs to 13 residues. Germline values: CDR1 PRHDT, CDR2 FYEKMQ (reference sequence). Trimming shortened V by 3 bases and J by 4 bases, and 7 bases separated the two germline ends. CDR3 protein: CASSLGQNQPQHF. The CDR3 coding sequence is TGTGCCAGCAGCTTGGGCCAGAATCAGCCCCAGCATTTT. The whole variable domain, filled in from reference TRBV13 and TRBJ1-5, reads AAGVIQSPRHLIKEKRETATLKCYPIPRHDTVYWYQQGPGQDPQFLISFYEKMQSDKGSIPDRFSAQQFSDYHSELNMSSLELGDSALYFCASSLGQNQPQHFGDGTRLSIL.

The rearrangement uses TRBV6-2 or TRBV6-3 and TRBJ2-5; 10 positions match TRBD2. The CDR3 extends over 15 amino acids. The germline CDR1 and CDR2 sequences are MNHEY and SVGEGT. The V segment lost 3 bases and the J segment 5 bases; nucleotides outside the gene matches: 6. The CDR3 region is CASSYLAGGYETQYF. DNA for the CDR3: TGTGCCAGCAGTTATTTAGCGGGGGGATACGAGACCCAGTACTTC.

The chain's CDR3 is CASSFMVGGSPNQPQHF. The CDR3 DNA is TGTGCCAGCAGCTTTATGGTCGGGGGATCCCCCAATCAGCCCCAGCATTTT. J is TRBJ1-5 and V is TRBV7-9, with D perhaps TRBD1 (5 bases). Per the germline V gene, CDR1 is SEHNR and CDR2 is FQNEAQ (reference sequence). The CDR3 runs 17 residues. V lost 3 bases and J 3 bases, leaving 18 bases between the germline ends.

V and J are TRBV19 and TRBJ1-2; 11 bases match TRBD1. The CDR3 totals 15 residues. Losses at the gene ends were 4 bases for V and 4 bases for J; bases not matched to a gene: 5. Germline-derived CDR1 and CDR2 are LNHDA and SQIVND (reference sequence). The CDR3: CASSTPGTGGYGYTF. CDR3 DNA sequence: TGTGCCAGTAGTACCCCCGGGACAGGGGGCTATGGCTACACCTTC.

V is TRBV19 and J is TRBJ2-3; maybe TRBD2 (5 bases). CDR1 is LNHDA and CDR2 is SQIVND in the germline V gene (reference sequence). V lost 6 bases and J 2 bases, leaving 18 bases between the germline ends. CDR3 size: 16 residues. Here the CDR3 reads CASSLTTPRDTDTQYF. In DNA form, the CDR3 reads TGTGCCAGTAGCCTTACGACGCCTCGGGACACAGATACGCAGTATTTT.

The genes are TRBV27 and TRBJ1-5; the D gene is possibly TRBD1 (6 bases). V lost 2 bases to trimming and J lost 2 bases, with 10 bases between them. Germline assignment: CDR1 MNHEY and CDR2 SMNVEV (reference sequence). CDR3 size: 15 residues. CDR3 loop: CASSLNAGGNQPQHF. In DNA form, the CDR3 reads TGTGCCAGCAGTTTAAACGCAGGGGGCAATCAGCCCCAGCATTTT.

The V call is TRBV10-2, the J call TRBJ2-1; unclear D gene. With 4 bases removed from V and 10 bases from J, the gap between germline ends came to 5 bases. Germline CDR1 is WSHSY and CDR2 is SAAADI. The length of the CDR3 is 10 residues. The CDR3 is CASSAREQFF. CDR3 DNA: TGCGCCAGCAGTGCCCGGGAGCAGTTCTTC.

V and J are TRBV7-9 and TRBJ2-7; no firm D call. The CDR3 extends over 15 amino acids. CDR1 and CDR2 from the germline V gene are SEHNR and FQNEAQ (reference sequence). Deletions cut 3 bases from V and 0 bases from J, with 12 bases between. The CDR3 loop is CASSFPVLGSYEQYF. CDR3 coding DNA: TGTGCCAGCAGCTTTCCGGTCCTAGGCTCCTACGAGCAGTACTTC.

The rearrangement joins TRBV28 to TRBJ1-4, with 7 bases identical to TRBD1. Germline-derived CDR1 and CDR2 are MDHEN and SYDVKM. V shed 4 bases, J shed 6 bases, and the junction held 8 bases outside the gene matches. CDR3 length equals 15 residues. DNA of the CDR3: TGTGCCAGCAGTTCGTCAGGGGGAGCGGATGAAAAACTGTTTTTT. Its translation: CASSSSGGADEKLFF.

This clone was recorded once. The rearrangement links TRBV9 to TRBJ1-2; D might be TRBD1 (5 bases). Trimming left V 3 bases short and J 2 bases short, with 14 bases between. This CDR3 spans 15 amino acids. The germline gives CDR1 SGDLS, CDR2 YYNGEE. The CDR3 reads CASSAPRQGNYGYTF. The CDR3 bases are TGTGCCAGCAGCGCTCCGCGGCAGGGCAACTATGGCTACACCTTC.

The chain uses TRBV4-3 and TRBJ1-2; D gene ambiguous. The CDR3 runs 15 residues. Germline values: CDR1 LGHNA, CDR2 YSLEER. V was cut by 1 base and J by 3 bases, with 12 bases left in between. CDR3 sequence reads: CASSQVTAADYGYTF. CDR3 DNA sequence: TGCGCCAGCAGCCAAGTGACGGCCGCGGACTATGGCTACACCTTC.

This chain joins TRBV14 and TRBJ1-1; no clear D gene. Germline CDR1 reads SGHDN; CDR2 reads FVKESK. V lost 4 bases and J 3 bases, leaving 9 bases between the germline ends. The CDR3 extends over 13 amino acids. The DNA for the CDR3 is TGTGCCAGCAGCCCTCCCGGGTACACTGAAGCTTTCTTT. This codes for CASSPPGYTEAFF. The full variable domain, completed using reference TRBV14 and TRBJ1-1, is EAGVTQFPSHSVIEKGQTVTLRCDPISGHDNLYWYRRVMGKEIKFLLHFVKESKQDESGMPNNRFLAERTGGTYSTLKVQPAELEDSGVYFCASSPPGYTEAFFGQGTRLTVV.

The chain couples TRBV19 to TRBJ1-2; no firm D call. This CDR3 region has 12 residues. Germline lookup yields CDR1 LNHDA and CDR2 SQIVND (reference sequence). Trimming left V 7 bases short and J 10 bases short, with 16 bases between. CDR3 loop: CASTDEGAAYTF. CDR3 DNA: TGTGCCAGTACGGATGAGGGAGCGGCCTACACCTTC.

V usage is TRBV27 and J usage is TRBJ1-5; 9 bases agree with TRBD1. This CDR3 has 14 residues. Germline lookup yields CDR1 MNHEY and CDR2 SMNVEV (reference sequence). V dropped 8 bases and J dropped 6; count of bases not matched to a gene: 8. The CDR3 region is CASGNRGRVQPQHF. The CDR3, as DNA: TGTGCCAGCGGGAACAGGGGGCGAGTTCAGCCCCAGCATTTT.

The genes are TRBV4-3 and TRBJ1-4; 11 bases agree with TRBD1. Germline V gives CDR1 LGHNA, CDR2 YSLEER. V lost 0 bases and J lost 7; bases outside the gene matches: 4. CDR3 size: 16 residues. Here the CDR3 reads CASSQDGTGGLEKLFF. The CDR3 DNA reads TGCGCCAGCAGCCAAGACGGGACAGGGGGACTTGAAAAACTGTTTTTT.

V gene TRBV2 combines with J gene TRBJ2-5; TRBD2 matches 8 bases. The CDR3 spans 12 residues. V was clipped by 6 bases and J by 7 bases; unmatched bases: 4. Germline CDR1 is SNHLY and CDR2 is FYNNEI. CDR3 protein: CASRYSGGTQYF. The CDR3 DNA reads as TGTGCCAGCAGGTACAGCGGGGGGACCCAGTACTTC.

The chain combines TRBV2 with TRBJ2-7; 8 bases fit TRBD2. Germline CDR1 SNHLY, CDR2 FYNNEI. The CDR3 length is 14 residues. Germline trimming cut 4 bases from V and 4 bases from J; bases unmatched to any gene: 6. The CDR3: CASSGRGAIYEQYF. CDR3 bases: TGTGCCAGCAGTGGGCGGGGGGCTATTTACGAGCAGTACTTC.

This clone was observed a single time. The genes are TRBV6-6 and TRBJ1-5; 8 bases match TRBD1. The CDR3 loop spans 16 amino acids. With V trimmed by 2 bases and J by 2 bases, 5 bases remained unmatched. Germline lookup yields CDR1 MNHNY and CDR2 SVGAGI (reference sequence). CDR3 protein: CASSYPDRVGNQPQHF. CDR3 sequence (DNA): TGTGCCAGCAGTTACCCGGACAGGGTGGGCAATCAGCCCCAGCATTTT.

The chain couples TRBV5-5 to TRBJ2-5; 12 positions agree with TRBD2. CDR3 length: 14 residues. Germline CDR1 reads SGHKS; CDR2 reads YYEKEE (reference sequence). Losses at the gene ends were 2 bases for V and 5 bases for J; bases not matched to a gene: 1. The CDR3 DNA follows: TGTGCCAGCAGCTTCCTAGCGGGGGGGGAGACCCAGTACTTC. This gives the protein CASSFLAGGETQYF.

CDR3 residues: CASSLSTSGGLETQYF. The CDR3 region has the DNA TGCGCCAGCAGCCTCTCGACTAGCGGGGGGTTGGAGACCCAGTACTTC. The chain has TRBV5-1 and TRBJ2-5; 13 bases agree with TRBD2. CDR3 length: 16 residues. V shed 4 bases and J 5 bases; nucleotides not matched to a gene: 8. The germline V gene encodes CDR1 SGHRS and CDR2 YFSETQ.

V and J are TRBV5-1 and TRBJ2-7; TRBD2 is a possible D gene (6 bases). Trimming removed 2 bases from V and 4 bases from J, with 16 bases in between. Germline CDR1 SGHRS, CDR2 YFSETQ. The CDR3 has 15 amino acids. CDR3 protein: CASSFRAGSSYEQYF. Here the CDR3 DNA reads TGCGCCAGCAGCTTTCGGGCGGGGAGCTCATACGAGCAGTACTTC.

The chain has TRBV7-8 and TRBJ1-6; 7 nucleotides line up with TRBD1. CDR3 length equals 17 residues. CDR1 is SGHVS and CDR2 is FQNEAQ in the germline V gene. V was pared by 1 base and J by 3 bases, with 6 bases of the junction left unmatched. The DNA of the CDR3 is TGTGCCAGCAGCTTAGGGCGGGGACAGAGCTATAATTCACCCCTCCACTTT. As protein: CASSLGRGQSYNSPLHF. The full variable domain, rest sourced from reference TRBV7-8 and TRBJ1-6, is GAGVSQSPRYKVAKRGQDVALRCDPISGHVSLFWYQQALGQGPEFLTYFQNEAQLDKSGLPSDRFFAERPEGSVSTLKIQRTQQEDSAVYLCASSLGRGQSYNSPLHFGNGTRLTVT.